Shown below are 5 T cell receptor beta chains from a single sample sequenced in a study of T cell changes during pregnancy in multiple sclerosis. This table comes from immunoSEQ multiplex PCR, and its TCRdb copy is limited to in-frame clones, with some not included. The repertoire holds 50,000 to 65,000 clones, roughly nine tenths seen once, with 0.76% in the top ten. The starting material was CD4+ T cells from peripheral blood mononuclear cells, obtained in the first trimester of pregnancy. The receptors were sampled from a female donor with multiple sclerosis, enrolled in a pregnancy study.

In this sample, this clone turned up once. The chain recombines TRBV12-5 with TRBJ1-5, with D unresolved. V lost 1 base and J lost 6, with 4 bases in between. The CDR3 is made up of 12 amino acids. CDR1 is LGHNT, CDR2 FRNRAP, per germline. CDR3 coding DNA: TGTGCTAGTGGTTTGGACAGTCAGCCCCAGCATTTT. This sequence encodes CASGLDSQPQHF.

The rearrangement links TRBV7-8 to TRBJ2-1, with 11 bases identical to TRBD2. CDR1 and CDR2 (germline): SGHVS, FQNEAQ. Trimming at V came to 5 bases and at J to 7 bases, leaving 16 bases not matched to a gene. The CDR3 covers 18 residues. CDR3 protein: CASSLLAGVGVVENEQFF. In DNA, the CDR3 is TGTGCCAGCAGCCTACTAGCGGGGGTGGGTGTGGTTGAGAATGAGCAGTTCTTC.

The chain combines TRBV7-9 with TRBJ2-2; possible D gene TRBD2, 5 bases. Germline CDR1 reads SEHNR; CDR2 reads FQNEAQ (reference sequence). The V gene lost 7 bases and the J gene lost 8 bases, with 20 bases spanning the gap. This CDR3 has 15 residues. The CDR3 DNA sequence: TGTGCCAGCATCCCCGGGTCGGTGCCGGGGGGGGAGCTGTTTTTT. Residues: CASIPGSVPGGELFF.

The V call is TRBV7-9, the J call TRBJ2-1, with TRBD2 as a possible D gene (6 bases). Trimming removed 1 base from V and 3 bases from J, with 10 bases in between. Per the germline V gene, CDR1 is SEHNR and CDR2 is FQNEAQ (reference sequence). The CDR3 extends over 15 amino acids. CDR3 sequence reads: CASSLGDFGYNEQFF. DNA for the CDR3: TGTGCCAGCAGCTTAGGGGACTTCGGCTACAATGAGCAGTTCTTC.

CDR3 region: CASSSPLRETQYF. The DNA for the CDR3 is TGTGCCAGCAGCTCCCCCCTCAGGGAGACCCAGTACTTC. The chain couples TRBV7-2 to TRBJ2-5; D gene unclear. This CDR3 has 13 residues. The V gene's germline CDR1 is SGHTA and CDR2 FQGNSA. The V end lost 4 bases, the J end lost 5 bases, and 11 bases lay between the germline ends.